This T cell receptor beta chain was obtained from a study of T cell responses to AZD1222 COVID-19 vaccine. Study observations and caveats: Nearly half of unique spike-specific TCRs reportedly avoided B.1.351 and B.1.1.7 mutated regions. Spike-specific TCR breadth and depth grew following two AZD1222 doses. Seropositive AZD1222 recipients at baseline numbered only six or seven. The study found vaccine-associated CD4 TCRs spanning spike, dominant at 160-218 and 743-854.

Clones were read by immunoSEQ multiplex PCR, and TCRdb kept only the in-frame ones, dropping some. The sample has about 96,000 clones, under 95% seen once. The germline V gene has CDR1 MNHEY and CDR2 SVGEGT. The trim removed 6 bases at V and 8 bases at J, leaving 6 bases unmatched. The length of the CDR3 is 12 residues. With regard to this clone: Its antigen is still unknown.

This chain connects TRBV6-2 or TRBV6-3 to TRBJ1-2, with TRBD1 identical over 7 bases. The sequenced sample was peripheral blood, obtained on day 0 of MenACWY control vaccination. The TCR comes from an adult in good health. CDR3 residues: CASSPTGEGYTF. The CDR3 DNA reads TGTGCCAGCAGCCCTACAGGGGAAGGCTACACCTTC.